This T cell receptor beta chain was recorded in a study of OX40 agonist ivuxolimab in advanced cancers. Study in general: Patients received the agonistic anti-OX40 (CD134) antibody ivuxolimab. Hepatocellular carcinoma, melanoma, renal cell or head and neck cancer was diagnosed in the dose-escalation patients. A male proportion of 82.7% was recorded, with mean age 60 years and range roughly 23 to 79. Study findings and constraints: The 0.1-3.0 mg/kg partial responders had among the lowest clonal expansion.

This clone was recorded a few times. Its matching antigen is unknown. Clones were sequenced by immunoSEQ multiplex PCR, and TCRdb holds only the in-frame ones, with some missing. The sample lists under 85,000 clones, 75% to 90% occurring once. The CDR3 runs to 13 residues. Trimming took off 4 bases at V and 7 bases at J, with 13 bases between the two ends. Germline CDR1 SNHLY, CDR2 FYNNEI. The TCR was taken from an adult with an advanced solid tumor such as melanoma, head and neck, liver or kidney cancer. The V call is TRBV2, the J call TRBJ1-2; a weak D match, TRBD1 (5 bases). The material sequenced was CD4+ or CD8+ T cells sorted from blood, taken in a trial of the OX40 agonist ivuxolimab. The CDR3 DNA reads TGTGCCAGCAGTGGACTTGGGGGAGTTGGCTACACCTTC. Residues: CASSGLGGVGYTF.